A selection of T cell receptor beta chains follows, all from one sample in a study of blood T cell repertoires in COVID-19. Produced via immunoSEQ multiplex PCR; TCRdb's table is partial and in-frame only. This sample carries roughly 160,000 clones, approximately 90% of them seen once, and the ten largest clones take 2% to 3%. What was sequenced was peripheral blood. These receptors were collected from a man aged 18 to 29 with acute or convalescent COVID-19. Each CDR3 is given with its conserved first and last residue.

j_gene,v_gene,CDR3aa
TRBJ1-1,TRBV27,CASSLSVGGTEAFF
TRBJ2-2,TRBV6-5,CASRRVQNTGELFF
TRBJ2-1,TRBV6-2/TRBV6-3,CASSYSSGNLVEQFF
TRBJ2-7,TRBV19,CASRAGTGGFYEQYF
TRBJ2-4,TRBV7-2,CASSLTGLAKNIQYF
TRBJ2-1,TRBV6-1,CASREAALAGFTRFF
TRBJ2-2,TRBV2,CASSLTAGELFF
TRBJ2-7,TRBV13,CASSRGIYEQYF
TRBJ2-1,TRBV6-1,CASSDQRIYYNEQFF
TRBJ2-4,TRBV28,CASSPQQGWRNIQYF
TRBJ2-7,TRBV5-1,CASSLRQGANEQYF
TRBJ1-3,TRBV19,CASAGTGGNTIYF
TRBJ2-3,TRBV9,CASSVVHTRLASTDTQYF
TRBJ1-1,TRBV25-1,CASSESLNTEAFF
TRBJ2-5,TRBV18,CASSPGQGETQYF
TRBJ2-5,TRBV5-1,CASSLGHGASGLAGLVETQYF
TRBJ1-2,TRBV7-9,CASKEDYGYTF
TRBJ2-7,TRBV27,CASRSGSHYEQYF
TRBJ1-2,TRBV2,CASSSLDLNGYTF
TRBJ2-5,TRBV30,CAWSRSGQETQYF
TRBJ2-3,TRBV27,CASSFPPGTGVSDTQYF
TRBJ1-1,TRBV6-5,CASSPRGFRGTEAFF
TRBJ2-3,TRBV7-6,CASRSALAGEVDTQYF
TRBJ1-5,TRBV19,CASSIYDSEPQHF
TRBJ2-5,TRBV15,CATSREQGLGETQYF
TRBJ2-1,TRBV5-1,CASRELPGQGYNEQFF